This T cell receptor beta chain was sequenced for a study of T cells in Graves' hyperthyroidism and ophthalmopathy. The CDR3 extends over 14 amino acids. Germline V CDR1 and CDR2: DFQATT, SNEGSKA (reference sequence). V was clipped by 6 bases and J by 8 bases, with 20 bases between them. Researchers amplified the TCR beta CDR3 regions from RNA transcripts. HTBI primers were used for first-round RT-PCR of the TCR CDR3. TCRdb called the multiplex PCR reads again in MiXCR, with one record for every CDR3 protein. The data contain around 520,000 distinct CDR3 sequences, roughly 25% of them singletons. Exclusion of a patient resulted from uncontrolled infection, other autoimmune disease, pregnancy or lactation.

The sequencing input was blood. The chain carries TRBV20-1 and TRBJ2-1; D ambiguous. The clonotype originates from a woman in her 30s with Graves' ophthalmopathy. As DNA, the CDR3 is TGCAGTGCCGACGAACCCCAGACATCGGATGAGCAGTTCTTC. Its translation is CSADEPQTSDEQFF.